This record concerns one TCR beta chain sequence. This sample stems from a study of blood T cell repertoires in COVID-19. In the study overall: Nucleic acid was either cDNA or gDNA, and it came from T cells, B-cell-depleted T cells, or PBMCs.

The CDR3 extends over 14 amino acids. Cohorts were determined from participant-reported clinical history. Generated by immunoSEQ multiplex PCR, the TCRdb table keeps only in-frame clones and is missing some. Of 310,000 or so clones listed, around nine tenths are singletons. V and J are TRBV21-1 and TRBJ1-2. TRBV21-1 is an annotated pseudogene. The TCR originated in a woman aged 40 to 50 who had recovered from COVID-19. Sequences were obtained from PBMCs or T cells enriched from blood (not recorded which). The CDR3 here is CASRGDPFPYGYTF. DNA for the CDR3: TGTGCCAGCCGGGGGGATCCGTTTCCCTATGGCTACACCTTC.